Shown below are 12 T cell receptor beta chains from a single sample sequenced in a study of shared clonotypes between healthy human individuals. Using immunoSEQ multiplex PCR, the repertoire was profiled, and TCRdb retains in-frame clones only, with some absent. The sample gives 2 million to 2.5 million clones, 85% to 95% of which show up once; around 0.4% is in the top ten. The source material was naive CD4+ T cells from PBMCs. Subset reported: CD45RA+ positively selected. These TCRs come from a man aged 18 to 29 in good health. Some clones in this sample may be carry-over from other donors' samples.

A single count supports this clone. The chain employs TRBV27 and TRBJ1-1, with 7 bases lining up with TRBD1. With V trimmed by 2 bases and J by 3 bases, 6 bases remained unmatched. The CDR3 runs to 15 residues. Germline loops: CDR1 MNHEY, CDR2 SMNVEV (reference sequence). Here the CDR3 DNA reads TGTGCCAGCAGTTTACTACAGGGGAGCGACACTGAAGCTTTCTTT. Its protein is CASSLLQGSDTEAFF.

This clone was picked up one time. The rearrangement links TRBV5-1 to TRBJ2-4; 11 bases map to TRBD1. The CDR3 is 16 residues long. Germline-derived CDR1 and CDR2 are SGHRS and YFSETQ. The V segment lost 4 bases and the J segment 5 bases; nucleotides outside the gene matches: 8. As DNA, the CDR3 is TGCGCCAGCAGCGGCGGGGACAGGGGGACACAAAACATTCAGTACTTC. The encoded protein is CASSGGDRGTQNIQYF.

This clone has just a few counts. The V and J genes are TRBV7-8 and TRBJ1-1; D call uncertain. The CDR3 has 15 residues. Germline-derived CDR1 and CDR2 are SGHVS and FQNEAQ. The ends were cut back, 1 base at V and 0 bases at J, with 9 bases in the middle. CDR3 nucleotide sequence: TGTGCCAGCAGCTTAGAAACAAGACTGAACACTGAAGCTTTCTTT. Translation gives CASSLETRLNTEAFF.

CDR3 sequence (DNA): TGTGCCAGCAGCGCGGGAGATCGGACCTACGAGCAGTACTTC. Protein sequence: CASSAGDRTYEQYF. This chain joins TRBV28 and TRBJ2-7, with 7 positions matching TRBD2. The CDR3 runs 14 residues. Trimming took 6 bases from V and 2 from J; bases not matched to a gene: 7. Germline V lookup: CDR1 MDHEN, CDR2 SYDVKM.

The chain joins TRBV7-2 to TRBJ2-2; D is ambiguous. V shed 5 bases and J shed 6 bases, with 13 bases lying between them. Germline V gene sequence: CDR1 SGHTA, CDR2 FQGNSA. CDR3 size: 14 residues. CDR3 loop: CASSPRMQSGELFF. The DNA of the CDR3 is TGTGCCAGCAGCCCACGGATGCAATCCGGGGAGCTGTTTTTT. The full variable domain, rest sourced from reference TRBV7-2 and TRBJ2-2, is GAGVSQSPSNKVTEKGKDVELRCDPISGHTALYWYRQSLGQGLEFLIYFQGNSAPDKSGLPSDRFSAERTGGSVSTLTIQRTQQEDSAVYLCASSPRMQSGELFFGEGSRLTVL.

A single count supports this clone. This chain connects TRBV6-5 to TRBJ1-4, with D perhaps matching TRBD1 (6 bases). CDR1 is MNHEY, CDR2 SVGAGI, per germline. CDR3 length: 15 amino acids. Trimming removed 1 base from V and 2 bases from J, with 8 bases in between. DNA for the CDR3: TGTGCCAGCAGTTACTTAGGACAGACTAATGAAAAACTGTTTTTT. As protein: CASSYLGQTNEKLFF.

V usage is TRBV5-1 and J usage is TRBJ2-1; the match to TRBD2 covers 9 bases. Germline V lookup: CDR1 SGHRS, CDR2 YFSETQ. This CDR3 is built from 15 residues. After removal of 0 bases from V and 8 bases from J, the junction contained 6 bases not matched to a gene. The CDR3 loop is CASSLGGTSSYEQFF. CDR3 sequence (DNA): TGCGCCAGCAGCTTGGGAGGGACTAGCAGCTATGAGCAGTTCTTC. Supplemented by reference TRBV5-1 and TRBJ2-1, the full variable domain reads KAGVTQTPRYLIKTRGQQVTLSCSPISGHRSVSWYQQTPGQGLQFLFEYFSETQRNKGNFPGRFSGRQFSNSRSEMNVSTLELGDSALYLCASSLGGTSSYEQFFGPGTRLTVL.

The chain carries TRBV5-1 and TRBJ2-1, with 13 bases lining up with TRBD2. J was trimmed by 9 bases and V by 5 bases; bases with no gene match: 8. Germline loops: CDR1 SGHRS, CDR2 YFSETQ. The CDR3 runs to 15 residues. In nucleotides, the CDR3 is TGCGCCAGCAGTCCGACTAGCGGGAGGAGGGGTGAGCAGTTCTTC. Amino acid sequence: CASSPTSGRRGEQFF. Full variable domain (remainder filled in from reference TRBV5-1 and TRBJ2-1): KAGVTQTPRYLIKTRGQQVTLSCSPISGHRSVSWYQQTPGQGLQFLFEYFSETQRNKGNFPGRFSGRQFSNSRSEMNVSTLELGDSALYLCASSPTSGRRGEQFFGPGTRLTVL.

The V and J genes are TRBV7-3 and TRBJ2-1; 10 nucleotides agree with TRBD2. V lost 1 base, J lost 3 bases, and 3 bases stayed unmatched. The CDR3 has 16 residues. CDR1 SGHTA and CDR2 FQGTGA come from the germline V gene. CDR3 sequence: CASSLNPSGSYNEQFF. In DNA, the CDR3 is TGTGCCAGCAGCTTAAACCCTAGCGGGAGCTACAATGAGCAGTTCTTC.

This sequence joins TRBV4-1 and TRBJ2-6; D unresolved. V was cut by 3 bases and J by 0 bases, with 6 bases left in between. The length of the CDR3 is 15 residues. The germline gives CDR1 MGHRA, CDR2 YSYEKL. In DNA form, the CDR3 reads TGCGCCAGCAGCCAGGGGTCCTCTGGGGCCAACGTCCTGACTTTC. Amino acids: CASSQGSSGANVLTF.

The CDR3 coding sequence is TGTGCCAGCAGCTTCCGGAGTTGGGGACCCGGGGAGCTGTTTTTT. Translated, it gives CASSFRSWGPGELFF. This chain joins TRBV7-2 and TRBJ2-2; D is perhaps TRBD1 or TRBD2 (5 bases each). V gave up 3 bases and J gave up 6 bases, with 14 bases separating them. Germline CDR1 and CDR2: SGHTA and FQGNSA. This CDR3 has 15 amino acids.

The chain employs TRBV28 and TRBJ2-6, with 8 nucleotides matching TRBD1. The CDR3 totals 14 residues. With 6 bases clipped from V and 2 bases from J, the junction kept 0 bases outside the gene matches. Germline CDR1 is MDHEN and CDR2 is SYDVKM. CDR3 loop: CASRTGAGANVLTF. CDR3 sequence (DNA): TGTGCCAGCAGGACAGGGGCTGGGGCCAACGTCCTGACTTTC. Combining the CDR3 with reference TRBV28 and TRBJ2-6 gives the whole variable domain DVKVTQSSRYLVKRTGEKVFLECVQDMDHENMFWYRQDPGLGLRLIYFSYDVKMKEKGDIPEGYSVSREKKERFSLILESASTNQTSMYLCASRTGAGANVLTFGAGSRLTVL.